This TCR beta chain emerged from a study of cytomegalovirus exposure and HLA in healthy donors. Each donor's status was that of a healthy bone marrow donor. The PCR was carried out with 60 Vbeta primers and 13 Jbeta primers. Assay: immunoSEQ multiplex PCR; the TCRdb copy retains only in-frame clones and omits some. The sample has some 120,000 clones, roughly three quarters seen once. The TCR originated in a woman under 30 in good health and CMV-seronegative. Sequencing input: PBMCs.

CDR3 sequence reads: CASRKTDSYNEQFF. As DNA, the CDR3 is TGTGCCAGCAGGAAGACAGATTCCTACAATGAGCAGTTCTTC. V and J are TRBV2 and TRBJ2-1; D may be TRBD1 (5 bases). V was trimmed by 6 bases and J by 1 base, leaving 10 bases between them. This CDR3 is built from 14 residues. The germline CDR1 and CDR2 sequences are SNHLY and FYNNEI.